This T cell receptor beta chain is from a study of cytomegalovirus exposure and HLA in healthy donors. Study-wide context: The roughly 130 validation repertoires were reported in a later analysis to have been generated on the same platform as the 500 to 700 first-cohort repertoires. Findings and limits, study-wide: Reports indicated that the classifier achieved high specificity and sensitivity in diagnosing cytomegalovirus status.

Comment on this clone: Its antigen is unknown.

Clones were read by immunoSEQ multiplex PCR, and TCRdb kept only the in-frame ones, dropping some. The data hold tens of thousands of clones, with 94% observed a single time. The donors were in the approximately 120-subject validation cohort; that cohort was separate from the roughly 700-subject first cohort. This TCR derives from a man between 18 and 35 years old in good health and CMV-seropositive. The sequencing input was PBMCs.

For the CDR3, the DNA is TGCAGCGTCCGCGGACTAGCGGTGAATTCCTACGAGCAGTACTTC. Translating it yields CSVRGLAVNSYEQYF. The genes are TRBV29-1 and TRBJ2-7; TRBD2 agrees at 10 bases. CDR3 size: 15 residues. The germline V gene encodes CDR1 SQVTM and CDR2 ANQGSEA. Trimming at V came to 6 bases and at J to 1 base, leaving 9 bases not matched to a gene.